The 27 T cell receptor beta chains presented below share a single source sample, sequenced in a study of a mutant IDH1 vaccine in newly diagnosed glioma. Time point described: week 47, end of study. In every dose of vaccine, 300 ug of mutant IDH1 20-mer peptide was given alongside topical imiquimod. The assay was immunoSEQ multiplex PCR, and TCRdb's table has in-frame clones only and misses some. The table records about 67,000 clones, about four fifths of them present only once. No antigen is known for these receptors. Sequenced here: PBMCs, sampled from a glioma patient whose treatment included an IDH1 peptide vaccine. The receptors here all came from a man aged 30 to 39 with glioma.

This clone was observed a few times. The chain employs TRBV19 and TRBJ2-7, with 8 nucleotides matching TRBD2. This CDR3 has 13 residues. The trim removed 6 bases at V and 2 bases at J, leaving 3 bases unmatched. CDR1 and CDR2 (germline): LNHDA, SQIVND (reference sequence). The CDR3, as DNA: TGTGCCAGTAGCATTAGCGGGACCTACGAGCAGTACTTC. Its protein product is CASSISGTYEQYF.

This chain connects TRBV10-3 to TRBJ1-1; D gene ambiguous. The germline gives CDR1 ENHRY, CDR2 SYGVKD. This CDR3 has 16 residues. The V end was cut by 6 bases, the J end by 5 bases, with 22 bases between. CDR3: CAIRTTVALSRTEAFF. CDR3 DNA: TGTGCCATCAGGACCACGGTGGCTTTATCGAGGACTGAAGCTTTCTTT.

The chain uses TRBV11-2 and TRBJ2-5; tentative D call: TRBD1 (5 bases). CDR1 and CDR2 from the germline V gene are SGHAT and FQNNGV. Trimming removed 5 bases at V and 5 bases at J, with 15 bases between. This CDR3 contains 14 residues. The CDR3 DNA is TGTGCCAGCAGCGTAAGGGCAGGGTATGAGACCCAGTACTTC. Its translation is CASSVRAGYETQYF.

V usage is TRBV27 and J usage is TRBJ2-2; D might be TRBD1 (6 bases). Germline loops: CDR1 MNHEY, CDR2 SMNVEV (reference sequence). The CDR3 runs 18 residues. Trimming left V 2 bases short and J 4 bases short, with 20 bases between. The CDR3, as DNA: TGTGCCAGCAGTTTAAGTCTGGACAGCCTCTTCTCCACCGGGGAGCTGTTTTTT. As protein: CASSLSLDSLFSTGELFF.

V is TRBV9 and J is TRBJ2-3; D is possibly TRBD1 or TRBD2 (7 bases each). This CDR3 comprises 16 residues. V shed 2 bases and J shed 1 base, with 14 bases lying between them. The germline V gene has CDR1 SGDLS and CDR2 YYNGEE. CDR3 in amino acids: CASSVQGGAGTDTQYF. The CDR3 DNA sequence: TGTGCCAGCAGCGTTCAGGGGGGGGCCGGCACAGATACGCAGTATTTT.

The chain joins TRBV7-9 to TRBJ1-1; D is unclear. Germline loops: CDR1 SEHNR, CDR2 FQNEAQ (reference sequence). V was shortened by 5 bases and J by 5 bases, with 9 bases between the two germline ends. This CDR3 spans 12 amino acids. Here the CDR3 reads CASSPSGTEAFF. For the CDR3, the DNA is TGTGCCAGCAGCCCAAGCGGTACTGAAGCTTTCTTT.

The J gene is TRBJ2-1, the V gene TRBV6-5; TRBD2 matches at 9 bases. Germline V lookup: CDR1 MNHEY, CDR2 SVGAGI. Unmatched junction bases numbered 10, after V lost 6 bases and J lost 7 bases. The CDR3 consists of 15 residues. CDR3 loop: CASSRRGGGGNEQFF. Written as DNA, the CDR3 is TGTGCCAGCAGCCGCCGTGGCGGGGGGGGAAATGAGCAGTTCTTC.

CDR3 protein: CASTTTSGEQYF. As DNA, the CDR3 is TGTGCCAGCACAACGACTAGCGGCGAGCAGTACTTC. The genes are TRBV2 and TRBJ2-7; 9 nucleotides match TRBD2. Germline V gene sequence: CDR1 SNHLY, CDR2 FYNNEI. V shed 7 bases, J shed 6 bases, and the junction held 4 bases outside the gene matches. There are 12 residues in the CDR3.

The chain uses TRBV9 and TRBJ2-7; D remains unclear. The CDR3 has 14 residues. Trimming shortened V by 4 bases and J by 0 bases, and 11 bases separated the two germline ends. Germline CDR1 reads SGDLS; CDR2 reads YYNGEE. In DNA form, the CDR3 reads TGTGCCAGCAGCTCCAGTGGTACCTCCTACGAGCAGTACTTC. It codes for CASSSSGTSYEQYF.

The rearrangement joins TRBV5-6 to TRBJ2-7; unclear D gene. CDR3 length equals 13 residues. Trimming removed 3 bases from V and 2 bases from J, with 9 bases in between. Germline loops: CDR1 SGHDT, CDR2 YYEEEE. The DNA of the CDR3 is TGTGCCAGCAGCTCGGCTACAGCCTACGAGCAGTACTTC. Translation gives CASSSATAYEQYF.

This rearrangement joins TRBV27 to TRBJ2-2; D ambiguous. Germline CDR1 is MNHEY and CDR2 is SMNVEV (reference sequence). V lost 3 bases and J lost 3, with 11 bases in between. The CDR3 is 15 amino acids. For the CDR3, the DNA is TGTGCCAGCAGTTTTTGGGGAATTGACACCGGGGAGCTGTTTTTT. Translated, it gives CASSFWGIDTGELFF.

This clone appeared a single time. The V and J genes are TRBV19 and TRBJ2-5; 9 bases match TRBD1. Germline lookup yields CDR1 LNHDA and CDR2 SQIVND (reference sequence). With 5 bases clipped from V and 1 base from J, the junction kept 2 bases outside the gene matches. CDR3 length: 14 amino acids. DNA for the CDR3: TGTGCCAGTAGTCCGGACAGGGGCCAAGAGACCCAGTACTTC. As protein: CASSPDRGQETQYF.

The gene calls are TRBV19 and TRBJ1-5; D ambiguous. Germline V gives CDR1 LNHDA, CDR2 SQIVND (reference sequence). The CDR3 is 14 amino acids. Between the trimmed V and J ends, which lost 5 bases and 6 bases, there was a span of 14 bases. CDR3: CASSPTRASQPQHF. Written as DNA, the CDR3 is TGTGCCAGTAGTCCCACCCGGGCCTCTCAGCCCCAGCATTTT.

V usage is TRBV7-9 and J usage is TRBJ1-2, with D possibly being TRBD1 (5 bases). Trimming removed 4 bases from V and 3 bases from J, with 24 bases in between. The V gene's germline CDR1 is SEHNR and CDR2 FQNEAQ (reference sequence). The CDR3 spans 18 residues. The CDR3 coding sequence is TGTGCCAGCAGCTCCCTGGGGGGAAACACGGAGCAGGACTATGGCTACACCTTC. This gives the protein CASSSLGGNTEQDYGYTF.

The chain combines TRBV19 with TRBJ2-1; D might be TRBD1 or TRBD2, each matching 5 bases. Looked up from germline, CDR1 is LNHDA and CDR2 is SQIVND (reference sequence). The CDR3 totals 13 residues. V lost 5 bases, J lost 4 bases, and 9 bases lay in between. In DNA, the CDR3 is TGTGCCAGTAGTGAGGGACCGTACAATGAGCAGTTCTTC. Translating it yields CASSEGPYNEQFF.

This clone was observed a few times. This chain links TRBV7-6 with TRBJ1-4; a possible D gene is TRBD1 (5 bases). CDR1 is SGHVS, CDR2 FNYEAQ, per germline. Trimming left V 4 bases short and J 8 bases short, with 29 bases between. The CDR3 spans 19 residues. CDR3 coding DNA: TGTGCCAGCAGCTCGGGGACTATGCGGCTAGGGCTAGAAGGGGAAAAACTGTTTTTT. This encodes CASSSGTMRLGLEGEKLFF. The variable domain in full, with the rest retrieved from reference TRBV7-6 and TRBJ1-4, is GAGVSQSPRYKVTKRGQDVALRCDPISGHVSLYWYRQALGQGPEFLTYFNYEAQQDKSGLPNDRFSAERPEGSISTLTIQRTEQRDSAMYRCASSSGTMRLGLEGEKLFFGSGTQLSVL.

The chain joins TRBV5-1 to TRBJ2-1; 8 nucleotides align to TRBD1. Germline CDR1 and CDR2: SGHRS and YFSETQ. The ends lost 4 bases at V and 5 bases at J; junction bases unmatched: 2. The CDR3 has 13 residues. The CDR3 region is CASSQGQDNEQFF. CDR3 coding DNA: TGCGCCAGCAGCCAGGGACAGGACAATGAGCAGTTCTTC.

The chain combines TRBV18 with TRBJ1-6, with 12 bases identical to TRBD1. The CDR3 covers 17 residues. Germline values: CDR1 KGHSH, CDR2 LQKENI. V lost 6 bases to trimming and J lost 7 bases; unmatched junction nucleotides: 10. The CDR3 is CASSYRPGQGANSPLHF. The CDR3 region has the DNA TGTGCCAGCTCCTACCGGCCGGGACAGGGGGCAAATTCACCCCTCCACTTT.

The CDR3 DNA follows: TGTGCCAGCAGTTACGACGTATCGGGGGCAAAAGAAGCTTTCTTT. Its translation is CASSYDVSGAKEAFF. V and J are TRBV6-5 and TRBJ1-1; a weak D match, TRBD1 (6 bases). V was clipped by 2 bases and J by 8 bases, with 18 bases between them. This CDR3 is built from 15 residues. The germline V gene encodes CDR1 MNHEY and CDR2 SVGAGI.

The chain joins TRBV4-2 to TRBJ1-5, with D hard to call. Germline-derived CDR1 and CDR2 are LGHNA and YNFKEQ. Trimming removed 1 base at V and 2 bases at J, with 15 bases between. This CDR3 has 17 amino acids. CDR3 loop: CASSQGAAGGGNQPQHF. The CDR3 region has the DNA TGTGCCAGCAGCCAAGGGGCGGCGGGTGGGGGCAATCAGCCCCAGCATTTT.

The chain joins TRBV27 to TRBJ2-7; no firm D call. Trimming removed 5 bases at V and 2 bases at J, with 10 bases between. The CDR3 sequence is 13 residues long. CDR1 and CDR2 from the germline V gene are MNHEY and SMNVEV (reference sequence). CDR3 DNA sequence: TGTGCCAGCAGTCGCGGTACAGCCTACGAGCAGTACTTC. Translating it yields CASSRGTAYEQYF.

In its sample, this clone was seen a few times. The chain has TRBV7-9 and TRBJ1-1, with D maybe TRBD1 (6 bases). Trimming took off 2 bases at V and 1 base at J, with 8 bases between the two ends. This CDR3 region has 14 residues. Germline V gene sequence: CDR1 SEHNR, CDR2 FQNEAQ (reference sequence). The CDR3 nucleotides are TGTGCCAGCAGCTTACCGGGACAGAACACTGAAGCTTTCTTT. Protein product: CASSLPGQNTEAFF.

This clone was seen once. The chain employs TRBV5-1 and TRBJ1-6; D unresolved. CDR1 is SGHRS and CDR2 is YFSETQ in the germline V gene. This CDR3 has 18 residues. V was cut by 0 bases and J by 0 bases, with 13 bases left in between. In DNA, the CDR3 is TGCGCCAGCAGCTTGGGGCCGAAAATTTCCTCCTATAATTCACCCCTCCACTTT. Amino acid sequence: CASSLGPKISSYNSPLHF.

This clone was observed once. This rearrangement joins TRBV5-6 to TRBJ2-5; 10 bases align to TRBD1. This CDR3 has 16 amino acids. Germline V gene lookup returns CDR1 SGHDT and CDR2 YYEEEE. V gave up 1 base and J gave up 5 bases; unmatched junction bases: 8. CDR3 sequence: CASSLLGDRGSETQYF. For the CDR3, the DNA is TGTGCCAGCAGCTTGTTAGGGGACAGGGGATCGGAGACCCAGTACTTC.

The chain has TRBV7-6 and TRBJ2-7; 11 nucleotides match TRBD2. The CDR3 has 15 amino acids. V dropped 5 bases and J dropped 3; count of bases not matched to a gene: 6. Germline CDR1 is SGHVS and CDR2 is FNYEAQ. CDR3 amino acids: CASSVGTSGGYEQYF. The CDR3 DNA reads TGTGCCAGCAGCGTTGGGACTAGCGGTGGCTACGAGCAGTACTTC.

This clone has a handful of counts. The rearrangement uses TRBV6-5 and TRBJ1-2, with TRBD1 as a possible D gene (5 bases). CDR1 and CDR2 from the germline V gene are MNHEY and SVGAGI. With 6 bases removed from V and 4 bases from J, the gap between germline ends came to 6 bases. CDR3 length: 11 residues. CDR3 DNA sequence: TGTGCCAGCAGCCAGGGCTATGGCTACACCTTC. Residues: CASSQGYGYTF.

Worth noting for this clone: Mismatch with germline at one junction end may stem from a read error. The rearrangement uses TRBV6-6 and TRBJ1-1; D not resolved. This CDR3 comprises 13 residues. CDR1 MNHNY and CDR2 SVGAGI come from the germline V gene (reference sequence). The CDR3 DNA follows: TGTGCCAGCAGTTACGTAGGGAACGCTGAAGCTTTCTTT. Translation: CASSYVGNAEAFF.